The present TCR beta chain was sequenced within a study of PD-L1 blockade in urothelial cancer. Whole-study context: Males with urothelial cancer arising in the bladder constituted about 85% of the roughly 29 patients.

Some clones are missing from TCRdb's copy, which holds only in-frame ones; the method was immunoSEQ multiplex PCR. The data contain approximately 25,000 clones, 82% of them singletons. CDR1 is SGHRS and CDR2 is YFSETQ in the germline V gene. Trimming stripped 0 bases from V and 2 bases from J, with 9 bases between. CDR3 length equals 14 residues. The time point was: peripheral blood 6 weeks after treatment start. The origin of this receptor is a man in his sixties or seventies with urothelial cancer. This material consisted of PBMCs, taken around atezolizumab (anti-PD-L1) treatment. The chain employs TRBV5-1 and TRBJ2-7, with a possible D match to TRBD1 (5 bases). The CDR3: CASSLGGAPYEQYF. CDR3 nucleotide sequence: TGCGCCAGCAGCTTGGGGGGCGCCCCCTACGAGCAGTACTTC.